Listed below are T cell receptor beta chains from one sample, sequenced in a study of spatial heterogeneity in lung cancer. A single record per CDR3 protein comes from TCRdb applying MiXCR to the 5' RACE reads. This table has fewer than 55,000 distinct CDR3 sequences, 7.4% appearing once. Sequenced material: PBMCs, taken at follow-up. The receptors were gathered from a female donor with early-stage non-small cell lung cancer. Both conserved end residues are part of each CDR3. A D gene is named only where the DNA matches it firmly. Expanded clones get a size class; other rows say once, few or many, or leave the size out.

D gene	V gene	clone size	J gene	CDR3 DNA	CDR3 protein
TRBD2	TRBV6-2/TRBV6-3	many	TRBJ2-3	TGTGCCAGCAGTTACGGACTAGCGGGCGATAAAGATACGCAGTATTTT	CASSYGLAGDKDTQYF
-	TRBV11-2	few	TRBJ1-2	TGTGCCAGCAGCTCCCCGAGAGGGGGTTACTATGGCTACACCTTC	CASSSPRGGYYGYTF
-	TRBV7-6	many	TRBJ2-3	TGTGCCAGCAGCACCTTGGAGGGGGCGGATACGCAGTATTTT	CASSTLEGADTQYF
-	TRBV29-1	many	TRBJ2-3	TGCAGCGTTGGCACTAGCACAGATACGCAGTATTTT	CSVGTSTDTQYF
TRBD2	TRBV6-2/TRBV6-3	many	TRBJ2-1	TGTGCCAGCAGTGGCTGGACTAGCGGGGCCGATGAGCAGTTCTTC	CASSGWTSGADEQFF
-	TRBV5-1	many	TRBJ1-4	TGCGCCAGCAGCTTGGGGCAGGTTCCCGAAAAACTGTTTTTT	CASSLGQVPEKLFF
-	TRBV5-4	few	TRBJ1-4	TGTGCCAGCAGCTTGCAAAGGGGCGGGGAAAAACTGTTTTTT	CASSLQRGGEKLFF
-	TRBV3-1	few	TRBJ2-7	TGTGCCAGCCGCGGATCGGGGGAGCAGTACTTC	CASRGSGEQYF
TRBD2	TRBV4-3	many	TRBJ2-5	TGCGCCAGCAGCCATGGTTACGCGGGGGGGCAAGAGACCCAGTACTTC	CASSHGYAGGQETQYF
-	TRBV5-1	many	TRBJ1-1	TGCGCCAGCAGCCTTGGACGGACAAACACTGAAGCTTTCTTT	CASSLGRTNTEAFF
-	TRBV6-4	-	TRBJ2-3	TGTGCCAGCAGTGACTCGACCACAGATACGCAGTATTTT	CASSDSTTDTQYF
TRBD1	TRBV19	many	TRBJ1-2	TGTGCCAGTATAGGTATTTGGGACAGCCAAGATTACCGATATGGCTACACCTTC	CASIGIWDSQDYRYGYTF
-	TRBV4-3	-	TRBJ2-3	TGCGCCAGCAGCCAAGACACTAGCCCCCTTAGCACAGATACGCAGTATTTT	CASSQDTSPLSTDTQYF
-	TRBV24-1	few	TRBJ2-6	TGTGCCACCAGTGATTTACCGGTGGCTGGGGCTGGGGCCAACGTCCTGACTTTC	CATSDLPVAGAGANVLTF
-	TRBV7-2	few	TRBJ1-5	TGTGCCAGCAGCCCCCGAGGGAGCCGGAGCAATCAGCCCCAGCATTTT	CASSPRGSRSNQPQHF
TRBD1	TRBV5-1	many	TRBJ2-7	TGCGCCAGCAGCCTAATTACCGGGACAGCCCCTACGGAGCAGTACTTC	CASSLITGTAPTEQYF
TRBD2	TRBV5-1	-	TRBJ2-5	TGCGCCAGCAGCTTAGGGACTAGCGGCCAAGAGACCCAGTACTTC	CASSLGTSGQETQYF
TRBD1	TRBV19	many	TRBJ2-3	TGTGCCAGTAGTATGTGGGAAACAGGGGGGAGCACAGATACGCAGTATTTT	CASSMWETGGSTDTQYF
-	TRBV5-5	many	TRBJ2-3	TGTGCCAGCAGCGAGGGACCTTTGAGAGTTCAGGATACGCAGTATTTT	CASSEGPLRVQDTQYF
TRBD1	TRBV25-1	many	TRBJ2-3	TGTGCCAGCAGTCAATTGGGGACAGGAGACACAGATACGCAGTATTTT	CASSQLGTGDTDTQYF
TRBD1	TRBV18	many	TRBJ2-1	TGTGCCAGCTCACCAGCTAGAACGGGACAGGGTGCAGGAGATGAGCAGTTCTTC	CASSPARTGQGAGDEQFF
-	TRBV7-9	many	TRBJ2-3	TGTGCCAGCAGCCCCGGACCCGACTCGGATACGCAGTATTTT	CASSPGPDSDTQYF
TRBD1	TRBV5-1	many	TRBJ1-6	TGCGCCAGCAGGTTGGCCGGGACAGGGGATAATTCACCCCTCCACTTT	CASRLAGTGDNSPLHF
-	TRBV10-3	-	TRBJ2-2	TGTGCCATCAGTGAGGGCTTAACCGGGACAACTACCGGGGAGCTGTTTTTT	CAISEGLTGTTTGELFF
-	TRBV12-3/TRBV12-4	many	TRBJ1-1	TGTGCCAGCAGGATTAACGGACGGTTTGAAGCTTTCTTT	CASRINGRFEAFF
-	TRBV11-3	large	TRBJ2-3	TGTGCCAGCAGCTTAGCCGGCCCCACAGATACGCAGTATTTT	CASSLAGPTDTQYF
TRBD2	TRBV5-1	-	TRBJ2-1	TGCGCCAGCAGCTCCCGAGGTGGGACTAGCGTCCATGAGCAGTTCTTC	CASSSRGGTSVHEQFF
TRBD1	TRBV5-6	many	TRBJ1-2	TGTGCCAGCAGCACACGGACAGGTCGGCACTATGGCTACACCTTC	CASSTRTGRHYGYTF
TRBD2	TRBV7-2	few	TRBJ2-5	TGTGCCAGCAGCTCGGGACTAGCTAATTACTTC	CASSSGLANYF
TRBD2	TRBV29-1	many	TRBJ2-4	TGCAGCGCCGGGACTAGCGCTCAGGCCATTCAGTACTTC	CSAGTSAQAIQYF
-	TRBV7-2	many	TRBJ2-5	TGTGCCAGCAGCCCTCGAAGGGACAACAAAGAGACCCAGTACTTC	CASSPRRDNKETQYF